This section outlines one T cell receptor beta chain sequence together with its context. Antigen: not known. These data originate in a study of T cells in Graves' hyperthyroidism and ophthalmopathy. The wider study: Any treatment followed the collection of peripheral blood at initial diagnosis.

Trimming cost V 0 bases and J 4 bases, with 10 bases left between them. In germline, CDR1 is LNHNV, CDR2 YYDKDF (reference sequence). The CDR3 is made up of 15 amino acids. Regions amplified from RNA transcripts were the TCR beta CDR3 regions. A first-round RT-PCR of the TCR CDR3 used the HTBI primer set. TCRdb reprocessed the multiplex PCR reads via MiXCR and lists one record per CDR3 protein. The repertoire consists of about 180,000 distinct CDR3 sequences, with 15% to 20% occurring once and the leading ten covering roughly 30%. Orbital computed tomography and thyroid ultrasound, together with serum TRAb and thyroxine and clinical symptoms, were used for diagnoses. General study findings and limits: Blood held most thyroid clonotypes expanded above 0.001 frequency. Stable hyperthyroidism was separated from ophthalmopathy by a model based on 13 V-J features.

This clonotype was obtained from a woman aged 45-65 years with Graves' hyperthyroidism. V is TRBV15 and J is TRBJ2-1, with unresolved D. Sequencing was performed on blood. The CDR3 loop reads CATSRDLEHYNEQFF. DNA for the CDR3: TGTGCCACCAGCAGAGATCTTGAGCATTACAATGAGCAGTTCTTC.